The 19 T cell receptor beta chains in this list originate from one sample, sequenced in a study of blood T cell repertoires in COVID-19. Sequencing was performed with immunoSEQ multiplex PCR; in TCRdb, only in-frame clones are kept and a portion is missing. Of about 90,000 clones in the sample, 85% were seen once. The source material was peripheral blood. Receptors originate from a man over 45 with acute or convalescent COVID-19.

The chain combines TRBV29-1 with TRBJ1-1; 9 bases line up with TRBD1. Germline V gives CDR1 SQVTM, CDR2 ANQGSEA. V shed 6 bases, J shed 5 bases, and the junction held 4 bases outside the gene matches. The CDR3 covers 12 residues. Written as DNA, the CDR3 is TGCAGCGTCACCGGACAGGGGACTGAAGCTTTCTTT. Its protein product is CSVTGQGTEAFF.

The chain uses TRBV30 and TRBJ1-2; maybe TRBD1 (6 bases). There are 14 residues in the CDR3. Germline-derived CDR1 and CDR2 are GTSNPN and SVGIG (reference sequence). The ends were cut back, 5 bases at V and 4 bases at J, with 17 bases in the middle. As DNA, the CDR3 is TGTGCCTGGGAACCCCAGGACAGATTCTATGGCTACACCTTC. This encodes CAWEPQDRFYGYTF. Full variable domain (rest looked up from reference TRBV30 and TRBJ1-2): SQTIHQWPATLVQPVGSPLSLECTVEGTSNPNLYWYRQAAGRGLQLLFYSVGIGQISSEVPQNLSASRPQDRQFILSSKKLLLSDSGFYLCAWEPQDRFYGYTFGSGTRLTVV.

J is TRBJ2-7 and V is TRBV24-1, with D possibly TRBD2 on 5 matching bases. Germline CDR1 is KGHDR and CDR2 is SFDVKD. V was shortened by 9 bases and J by 1 base, with 18 bases between the two germline ends. There are 15 residues in the CDR3. The CDR3 nucleotides are TGTGCCACCGAAGTGAGTCGAAGCGGTTCCTACGAGCAGTACTTC. Translation gives CATEVSRSGSYEQYF.

The gene calls are TRBV11-2 and TRBJ2-5, with D perhaps matching TRBD1 (6 bases). The CDR3 has 14 amino acids. CDR1 is SGHAT, CDR2 FQNNGV, per germline. The germline V and J ends were trimmed by 6 bases and 5 bases, with 16 bases remaining between them. CDR3 in amino acids: CASSSSGERETQYF. The CDR3 nucleotides read TGTGCCAGCAGTTCCTCAGGGGAACGGGAGACCCAGTACTTC. Variable domain in full (rest from reference TRBV11-2 and TRBJ2-5): EAGVAQSPRYKIIEKRQSVAFWCNPISGHATLYWYQQILGQGPKLLIQFQNNGVVDDSQLPKDRFSAERLKGVDSTLKIQPAKLEDSAVYLCASSSSGERETQYFGPGTRLLVL.

This sequence joins TRBV19 and TRBJ2-7; 10 nucleotides align to TRBD2. V lost 6 bases to trimming and J lost 4 bases; unmatched junction nucleotides: 3. The CDR3 extends over 13 amino acids. CDR1 is LNHDA, CDR2 SQIVND, per germline (reference sequence). The CDR3 DNA is TGTGCCAGTAGACTAGCGGGGACTTACGAGCAGTACTTC. It encodes CASRLAGTYEQYF.

This chain connects TRBV29-1 to TRBJ2-7; a weak D match, TRBD1 (6 bases). Trimming left V 2 bases short and J 0 bases short, with 8 bases between. Germline V gene lookup returns CDR1 SQVTM and CDR2 ANQGSEA. This CDR3 has 13 amino acids. CDR3 sequence (DNA): TGCAGCGTTGAAACAGGGAGCTCCTACGAGCAGTACTTC. The encoded protein is CSVETGSSYEQYF.

The V gene is TRBV7-2, the J gene TRBJ2-3; D may be TRBD2 (6 bases). V was pared by 7 bases and J by 4 bases, with 12 bases between. The CDR3 totals 13 residues. In germline, CDR1 is SGHTA, CDR2 FQGNSA. This CDR3 is CASTDYYSDTQYF. Written as DNA, the CDR3 is TGTGCCAGCACGGACTACTACTCAGATACGCAGTATTTT.

V and J are TRBV5-1 and TRBJ2-5; 9 bases are a match to TRBD1. CDR1 and CDR2 from the germline V gene are SGHRS and YFSETQ. V dropped 2 bases and J dropped 2; count of bases not matched to a gene: 1. CDR3 length: 14 residues. CDR3 residues: CASSFDRGQETQYF. CDR3 DNA sequence: TGCGCCAGCAGCTTTGACAGGGGGCAAGAGACCCAGTACTTC.

The chain is built from TRBV11-2 and TRBJ2-7; TRBD1 aligns across 11 bases. The CDR3 is made up of 15 amino acids. V shed 2 bases and J 2 bases; nucleotides not matched to a gene: 2. Germline V gene sequence: CDR1 SGHAT, CDR2 FQNNGV. The CDR3 loop is CASSLSDRGPYEQYF. CDR3 in DNA: TGTGCCAGCAGCTTATCGGACAGGGGGCCCTACGAGCAGTACTTC.

This rearrangement joins TRBV27 to TRBJ2-1, with TRBD2 identical over 7 bases. Germline CDR1 reads MNHEY; CDR2 reads SMNVEV (reference sequence). CDR3 length equals 16 residues. The V segment lost 2 bases and the J segment 5 bases; nucleotides outside the gene matches: 9. The chain's CDR3 is CASSLPPGLMDNEQFF. The CDR3 nucleotides are TGTGCCAGCAGTTTACCCCCGGGACTAATGGACAATGAGCAGTTCTTC.

This sequence joins TRBV5-1 and TRBJ2-7, with TRBD1 matching 8 bases. Germline V CDR1 and CDR2: SGHRS, YFSETQ. After removal of 4 bases from V and 3 bases from J, the junction contained 3 bases not matched to a gene. The CDR3 extends over 13 amino acids. CDR3 DNA sequence: TGCGCCAGCAGCACCGGACAGGGCTACGAGCAGTACTTC. It codes for CASSTGQGYEQYF.

V and J are TRBV5-8 and TRBJ2-3; tentatively, D is TRBD1 (6 bases). CDR1 SGHTS and CDR2 YDEGEE come from the germline V gene. Trimming pared 2 bases from V and 1 base from J, leaving 11 bases between. The CDR3 loop spans 15 amino acids. CDR3 region: CASSLYRARTDTQYF. CDR3 nucleotides: TGTGCCAGCAGCTTATACAGGGCCCGCACAGATACGCAGTATTTT.

The V gene is TRBV28, the J gene TRBJ2-7, with D possibly TRBD2 on 6 matching bases. V lost 1 base, J lost 1 base, and 14 bases lay in between. The CDR3 spans 16 residues. The germline V gene encodes CDR1 MDHEN and CDR2 SYDVKM. The chain's CDR3 is CASSLSGISGSYEQYF. The CDR3 nucleotides are TGTGCCAGCAGTTTATCCGGGATTAGCGGTTCCTACGAGCAGTACTTC.

V and J are TRBV5-1 and TRBJ2-4; 15 bases are shared with TRBD2. Losses at the gene ends were 0 bases for V and 6 bases for J; bases not matched to a gene: 4. The CDR3 is 17 amino acids. Germline CDR1 reads SGHRS; CDR2 reads YFSETQ. The DNA of the CDR3 is TGCGCCAGCAGCTTGGGGGGACTAGCGGGAGGAGGAAACATTCAGTACTTC. It encodes CASSLGGLAGGGNIQYF.

This clone was recorded only once. V is TRBV6-4 and J is TRBJ2-1, with TRBD2 matching 11 bases. J lost 2 bases, V lost 4 bases, and 4 bases had no gene match. Germline V gene lookup returns CDR1 MRHNA and CDR2 SNTAGT. This CDR3 comprises 16 residues. This CDR3 is CASSVLAGGPYNEQFF. For the CDR3, the DNA is TGTGCCAGCAGTGTCCTAGCGGGGGGACCCTACAATGAGCAGTTCTTC.

V is TRBV5-1 and J is TRBJ1-2; 7 bases are a match to TRBD1. The V and J ends lost 5 bases and 3 bases, in that order; junction bases with no gene match: 10. Germline V gene lookup returns CDR1 SGHRS and CDR2 YFSETQ. The CDR3 totals 15 residues. The CDR3 nucleotides read TGCGCCAGCAGGACGGGGGACAGCCATCACTATGGCTACACCTTC. Its translation is CASRTGDSHHYGYTF.

V gene TRBV2 combines with J gene TRBJ2-4; 8 positions match TRBD2. Germline CDR1 and CDR2: SNHLY and FYNNEI. The CDR3 contains 15 residues. After removal of 4 bases from V and 5 bases from J, the junction contained 7 bases not matched to a gene. The CDR3 sequence: CASSGSGGGENIQYF. DNA of the CDR3: TGTGCCAGCAGTGGGAGCGGGGGAGGAGAAAACATTCAGTACTTC.

The chain carries TRBV7-9 and TRBJ1-4; D remains unclear. The CDR3 totals 13 residues. V was trimmed by 10 bases and J by 8 bases, leaving 17 bases between them. Germline loops: CDR1 SEHNR, CDR2 FQNEAQ (reference sequence). The CDR3 reads CATRRHGKEKLFF. In DNA, the CDR3 is TGTGCCACCCGGAGGCATGGGAAGGAAAAACTGTTTTTT.

The chain is built from TRBV13 and TRBJ1-3; 8 bases line up with TRBD1. The CDR3 has 15 residues. Looked up from germline, CDR1 is PRHDT and CDR2 is FYEKMQ (reference sequence). J lost 4 bases, V lost 5 bases, and 7 bases had no gene match. CDR3 protein: CASSLGTGRGNTIYF. The CDR3 DNA is TGTGCCAGCAGCCTCGGGACAGGCCGAGGAAACACCATATATTTT.